The 12 T cell receptor beta chains reported below all come from one sample, sequenced in a study of blood T cell repertoires in COVID-19. TCRdb's copy holds only in-frame clones and misses some; the assay was immunoSEQ multiplex PCR. Among some 250,000 clones listed, around nine tenths were seen once. Sequenced material: peripheral blood. All receptors come from a woman aged 40-49 years who had recovered from COVID-19.

V and J are TRBV24-1 and TRBJ2-3; TRBD2 aligns across 7 bases. Losses at the gene ends were 3 bases for V and 0 bases for J; bases not matched to a gene: 8. Germline CDR1 KGHDR, CDR2 SFDVKD. The CDR3 covers 17 residues. Here the CDR3 reads CATSDPMSGTSTDTQYF. The CDR3 region has the DNA TGTGCCACCAGTGATCCAATGAGCGGGACTAGCACAGATACGCAGTATTTT.

The rearrangement uses TRBV3-1 (or the pseudogene TRBV3-2) and TRBJ1-1, with no clear D. In germline, CDR1 is LGHDT, CDR2 YNNKEL (reference sequence). With 1 base removed from V and 1 base from J, the gap between germline ends came to 7 bases. This CDR3 is built from 14 residues. CDR3 protein: CASSQGGGNTEAFF. The CDR3 coding sequence is TGTGCCAGCAGCCAAGGCGGAGGGAACACTGAAGCTTTCTTT.

The rearrangement joins TRBV9 to TRBJ2-3; 8 bases are a match to TRBD2. The CDR3 is 15 residues long. Germline lookup yields CDR1 SGDLS and CDR2 YYNGEE. V lost 1 base and J lost 3; bases outside the gene matches: 4. As DNA, the CDR3 is TGTGCCAGCAGCGTAAGGCCTAGCGGGACAGATACGCAGTATTTT. Its translation is CASSVRPSGTDTQYF.

The chain recombines TRBV19 with TRBJ2-1, with TRBD1 identical over 7 bases. The CDR3 is made up of 15 amino acids. Germline CDR1 reads LNHDA; CDR2 reads SQIVND (reference sequence). V lost 5 bases, J lost 6 bases, and 10 bases stayed unmatched. The CDR3 region has the DNA TGTGCCAGTAGTCTCCGAAGGGCAGGGGGCAATGAGCAGTTCTTC. It encodes CASSLRRAGGNEQFF.

The V gene is TRBV3-1 (or the pseudogene TRBV3-2), the J gene TRBJ2-7; D remains unclear. Germline V gene sequence: CDR1 LGHDT, CDR2 YNNKEL (reference sequence). Trimming pared 1 base from V and 2 bases from J, leaving 6 bases between. This CDR3 region has 13 residues. CDR3 sequence (DNA): TGTGCCAGCAGCCAAGGGCACCCCTACGAGCAGTACGTC. Its protein is CASSQGHPYEQYV.

CDR3 loop: CSVEQGLVSEQFF. The CDR3 bases are TGCAGCGTTGAACAAGGACTAGTTAGTGAGCAGTTCTTC. The chain uses TRBV29-1 and TRBJ2-1, with TRBD2 identical over 7 bases. V lost 2 bases and J lost 9; bases outside the gene matches: 7. This CDR3 contains 13 residues. Germline V CDR1 and CDR2: SQVTM, ANQGSEA.

This chain links TRBV4-3 with TRBJ2-3; 12 bases are shared with TRBD2. V lost 0 bases, J lost 6 bases, and 4 bases stayed unmatched. CDR3 length: 16 amino acids. The germline V gene has CDR1 LGHNA and CDR2 YSLEER. In DNA form, the CDR3 reads TGCGCCAGCAGCCAAGAGCCTAGCGGGAGGGGGGATACGCAGTATTTT. Encoded protein: CASSQEPSGRGDTQYF.

The chain recombines TRBV3-1 (or the pseudogene TRBV3-2) with TRBJ1-1; weak D call: TRBD1 (6 bases). Germline V gene sequence: CDR1 LGHDT, CDR2 YNNKEL (reference sequence). V was trimmed by 3 bases and J by 5 bases, leaving 13 bases between them. This CDR3 has 14 residues. CDR3 DNA: TGTGCCAGCAGCCACCAGGGAGGGGGTACTGAAGCTTTCTTT. Translation gives CASSHQGGGTEAFF.

The V call is TRBV10-3, the J call TRBJ1-5; D may be TRBD1 (5 bases). From germline, CDR1 is ENHRY and CDR2 SYGVKD. The CDR3 consists of 16 residues. V lost 0 bases to trimming and J lost 2 bases, with 11 bases between them. The CDR3 region has the DNA TGTGCCATCAGTGAGTCTCGTCTAGGGGGCAATCAGCCCCAGCATTTT. Its translation: CAISESRLGGNQPQHF.

This chain joins TRBV28 and TRBJ1-1; tentative D call: TRBD1 (5 bases). The CDR3 contains 13 residues. The germline gives CDR1 MDHEN, CDR2 SYDVKM. V dropped 6 bases and J dropped 3 bases, with 11 bases sitting between them. CDR3 residues: CASRSGGDTEAFF. The DNA for the CDR3 is TGTGCCAGCAGATCGGGGGGGGACACTGAAGCTTTCTTT.

The V call is TRBV27, the J call TRBJ2-1; D is ambiguous. Deletions cut 5 bases from V and 0 bases from J, with 8 bases between. This CDR3 has 14 amino acids. CDR1 and CDR2 from the germline V gene are MNHEY and SMNVEV (reference sequence). The CDR3 DNA sequence: TGTGCCAGCAGTCCAGCTAGCTCCTACAATGAGCAGTTCTTC. Translating gives CASSPASSYNEQFF.

The genes are TRBV5-1 and TRBJ1-2; no clear D gene. V gave up 0 bases and J gave up 2 bases, with 5 bases separating them. The CDR3 is 13 amino acids. Germline V gene lookup returns CDR1 SGHRS and CDR2 YFSETQ. The CDR3 loop is CASSLGGNYGYTF. The CDR3 region has the DNA TGCGCCAGCAGCTTGGGCGGCAACTATGGCTACACCTTC.